This T cell receptor (beta chain) was sequenced during a study of blood T cell repertoires in COVID-19. Germline CDR1 reads SNHLY; CDR2 reads FYNNEI. The CDR3 runs to 15 residues. Trimming removed 6 bases from V and 0 bases from J; junction bases left unmatched: 5. The protocol was immunoSEQ multiplex PCR, while the TCRdb copy is restricted to in-frame clones and leaves out a portion. The sample gives more than 200,000 clones, about 86% of which show up once; about 2.1% is in the top ten. Source material: peripheral blood. The chain links TRBV2 to TRBJ1-5; TRBD1 aligns across 7 bases. This receptor was taken from a man younger than 40 with active or convalescent COVID-19. DNA of the CDR3: TGTGCCAGCAGGGCGGAGGGGGCTAGCAATCAGCCCCAGCATTTT. Its protein is CASRAEGASNQPQHF.